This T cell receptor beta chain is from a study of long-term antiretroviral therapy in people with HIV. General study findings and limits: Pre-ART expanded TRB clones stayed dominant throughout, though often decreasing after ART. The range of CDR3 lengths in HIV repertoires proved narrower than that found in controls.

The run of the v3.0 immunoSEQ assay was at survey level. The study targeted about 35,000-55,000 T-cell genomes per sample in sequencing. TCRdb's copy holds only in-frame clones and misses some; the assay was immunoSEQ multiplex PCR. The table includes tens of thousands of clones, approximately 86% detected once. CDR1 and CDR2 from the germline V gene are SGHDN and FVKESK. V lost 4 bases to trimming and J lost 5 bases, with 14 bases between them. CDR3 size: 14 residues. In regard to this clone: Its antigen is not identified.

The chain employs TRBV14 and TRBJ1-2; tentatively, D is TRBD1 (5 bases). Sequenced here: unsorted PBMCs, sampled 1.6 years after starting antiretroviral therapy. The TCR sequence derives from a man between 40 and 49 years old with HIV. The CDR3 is CASSRSQGGYGYTF. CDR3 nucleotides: TGTGCCAGCAGCCGTAGTCAGGGTGGTTATGGCTACACCTTC.